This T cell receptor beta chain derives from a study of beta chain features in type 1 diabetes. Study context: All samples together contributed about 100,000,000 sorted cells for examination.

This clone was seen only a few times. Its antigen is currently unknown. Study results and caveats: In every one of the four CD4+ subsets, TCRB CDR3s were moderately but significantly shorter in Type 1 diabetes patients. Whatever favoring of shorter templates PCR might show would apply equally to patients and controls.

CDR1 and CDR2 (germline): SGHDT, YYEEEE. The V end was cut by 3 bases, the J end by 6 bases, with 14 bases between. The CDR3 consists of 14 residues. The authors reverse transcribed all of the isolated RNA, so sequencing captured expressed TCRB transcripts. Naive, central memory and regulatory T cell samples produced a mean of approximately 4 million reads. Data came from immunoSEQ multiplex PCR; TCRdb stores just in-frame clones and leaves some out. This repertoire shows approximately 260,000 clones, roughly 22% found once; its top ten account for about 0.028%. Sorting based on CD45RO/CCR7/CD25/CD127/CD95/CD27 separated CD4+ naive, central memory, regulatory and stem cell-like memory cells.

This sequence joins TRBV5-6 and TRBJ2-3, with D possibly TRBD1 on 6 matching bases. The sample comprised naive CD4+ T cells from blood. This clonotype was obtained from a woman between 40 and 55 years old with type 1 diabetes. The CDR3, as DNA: TGTGCCAGCAGCTCACAGGGCCTCGGGGATACGCAGTATTTT. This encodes CASSSQGLGDTQYF.